This T cell receptor (beta chain) was profiled in a study of immune heterogeneity within non-small cell lung tumors. As for the study in general: Tumors were classified as 4 squamous cell carcinomas, around 10 non-squamous carcinomas and 1 not otherwise specified.

The template for each sample was around 600 ng of genomic DNA, which had been extracted from bulk tumor tissue. The authors collected several far-apart biopsies from each primary tumor during surgery. Enrolled patients presented with newly diagnosed, previously untreated non-small cell lung cancer and underwent curative surgery. Every donor was a newly diagnosed non-small cell lung cancer patient having surgery with curative intent. The CDR3 extends over 11 amino acids. Per germline, CDR1 WSHSY and CDR2 SAAADI. V was shortened by 10 bases and J by 3 bases, with 9 bases between the two germline ends. With respect to this clonotype: Antigen: not known.

Multiplex PCR relied on 32 V and 13 J primers to amplify TCR beta CDR3. Via MiXCR, TCRdb re-called the multiplex PCR reads, giving one row per CDR3 protein. The table records about 22,000 distinct CDR3 sequences, around 26% of them present only once. Study results and limitations: Recurrence of the same dominant CDR3 beta clonotypes was seen across tumor sites within a patient, and site-unique high-frequency clones were present alongside them. Correlation analysis showed that local T-cell clonality was moderately but significantly associated with local tumor mutational burden (R 0.3 to 0.4).

Sequencing used lung tumor tissue. The rearrangement uses TRBV10-2 and TRBJ1-2; maybe TRBD1 (6 bases). The sequence derives from a man in his forties with non-small cell lung cancer. This CDR3 is CATRTDYGYTF. The CDR3 nucleotides read TGCGCCACCAGGACAGACTATGGCTACACCTTC.